This T cell receptor beta chain was profiled in a study of blood T cell repertoires in COVID-19 (TCRdb year 2020). General notes on the study: Collaborator samples came from the United States, Italy and Spain and covered acute and convalescent phases of COVID-19. The prospective study material was composed of cDNA or gDNA derived from T cells, B-cell-depleted T cells, or PBMCs. Subjects who had been exposed to COVID-19, were actively infected with it, or had recovered from it provided the deeply sampled blood TCRbeta repertoires that made up the dataset. The repertoires were released in a freely available public database meant as a resource for research on the immune response to SARS-CoV-2. The samples were drawn from two sources: the first 160 participants of the ongoing ImmuneRACE study, and 1,254 subjects contributed by 6 global collaborators. Nearly every sample came with metadata listing a de-identified subject ID, COVID-19 status, age in years and sex. HLA class I and class II types, where available, came from metadata supplied by the sample provider rather than from assay-based typing.

On this clone itself: Its cognate antigen has yet to be identified. No much larger clone exists at a distance of one base, and base qualities are not known.

Beyond this particular receptor, the publication reports: The amount of clinical and demographic metadata varied by source and participant and was provided uncurated.

TCRbeta CDR3 regions were amplified from genomic DNA by means of the immunoSEQ Assay, a bias-controlled multiplex PCR. The study's own analysis went as follows. Within the assay, amplification of reference gene primers was used to estimate how many nucleated cells each sample contained. Sequence reads were collapsed and filtered to measure the absolute abundance of every unique TCRbeta CDR3 rearrangement. For each sample, productive Simpson clonality was calculated as the square root of Simpson's diversity index over productive rearrangements. Drawn from immuneACCESS, this table holds only the in-frame rearrangements with V and J called that TCRdb kept. Clones are partly lost; checked studies trace under half to an unresolved V gene and leave the rest unexplained. That table gives V, J and clone size, and the DNA gave D and trimming. The sample includes 180,000 or so clones, with around 79% observed a single time. The ten largest clonotypes hold approximately 11% of the sample.

Enrolling through a virtual design, the prospective study's participants ranged in age from roughly 18 to 95 years and lived across roughly 24 United States geographic areas. To assign participants to cohorts, the prospective study relied on clinical history that participants themselves reported in a screening survey and a study questionnaire. For ImmuneRACE Cohort 3, a participant was defined as recovered based on two consecutive negative NP/OP PCR tests, clearance by a healthcare professional, or resolution of symptoms. In the prospective study, whole blood, serum and a nasopharyngeal or oropharyngeal swab were collected from each participant by mobile phlebotomists. Additional blood draws and questionnaires over an approximately 2-month period could optionally be provided by prospective study participants. Blood samples from the prospective study were shipped frozen or at room temperature prior to DNA extraction.

The sample comprised PBMCs or T cells enriched from blood (not recorded which). This TCR was recovered from a man aged 50 or older who had recovered from COVID-19.

DNA sequence: TGCGCCAGCAGTGCCGGGACAGGGTACGAGCAGTACTTC. Translation gives CASSAGTGYEQYF. This receptor chain uses TRBV10-1 and TRBJ2-7; 9 bases in the middle match TRBD1. CDR1 WNHNN and CDR2 SYGVQD were looked up in the germline V gene (reference sequence). The germline V end is reduced by 4 bases and the J end by 4 bases; junction bases left unmatched: 2. Counted from cysteine to phenylalanine, this CDR3 has 13 amino acids. Solely the CDR3 DNA is kept, with 39 bases framed from the first base.